These 13 T cell receptor beta chains originate from one sample sequenced in a study of spatial heterogeneity in lung cancer. TCRdb passed the 5' RACE reads through MiXCR, listing each CDR3 protein once. Counted here are approximately 3,200 distinct CDR3 sequences, 5.1% occurring once; the ten biggest clones make up under 35%. No antigen has been assigned to these receptors. Notes on the study in general: Counts of expanded alpha and beta TCRs within tumors tracked the tumor nonsynonymous mutation count.

Time point described: sample taken at primary tumor resection. Sequencing was performed on lung tumor tissue, taken at surgery. The receptors originated from a female donor with early-stage non-small cell lung cancer.

This clonotype is deemed medium-sized. This beta chain slipped into a library made for alpha chains as a stray read, so its size is not meaningful. The J gene is TRBJ1-6, the V gene TRBV10-3, with D unresolved. Germline V gene sequence: CDR1 ENHRY, CDR2 SYGVKD. CDR3 length equals 14 residues. Trimming took off 3 bases at V and 10 bases at J, with 13 bases between the two ends. The CDR3 sequence: CAISDYPTKSPLHF. CDR3 in DNA: TGTGCCATCAGTGATTACCCCACCAAGTCACCCCTCCACTTT.

This clonotype is termed medium-sized. This beta chain is a stray read from a library made for alpha chains; its abundance is not meaningful. This chain joins TRBV29-1 and TRBJ2-5; tentative D call: TRBD2 (6 bases). Germline CDR1 and CDR2: SQVTM and ANQGSEA. V lost 7 bases, J lost 7 bases, and 22 bases lay in between. There are 14 residues in the CDR3. DNA of the CDR3: TGCAGCGCATCGGGACTCTCCGGCGGCGTGACCCAGTACTTC. Amino acid sequence: CSASGLSGGVTQYF.

At least ten counts were recorded for this clonotype. For a library built for alpha chains, this beta chain is a stray read; little rests on its size. The CDR3 sequence is CASRLRQGQGQPQHF. CDR3 sequence (DNA): TGTGCCAGCAGATTACGACAGGGACAAGGACAGCCCCAGCATTTT. The J gene is TRBJ1-5, the V gene TRBV28; 7 bases are shared with TRBD1. The CDR3 has 15 amino acids. Germline V gene lookup returns CDR1 MDHEN and CDR2 SYDVKM. With V trimmed by 6 bases and J by 7 bases, 12 bases remained unmatched. Filled out from reference TRBV28 and TRBJ1-5, the complete variable domain reads DVKVTQSSRYLVKRTGEKVFLECVQDMDHENMFWYRQDPGLGLRLIYFSYDVKMKEKGDIPEGYSVSREKKERFSLILESASTNQTSMYLCASRLRQGQGQPQHFGDGTRLSIL.

In its sample, this clonotype is medium-sized. Since the library was made to target alpha chains, this beta chain is a stray read and its abundance is not meaningful. The V gene is TRBV27, the J gene TRBJ2-1; 8 positions agree with TRBD1. The germline V gene has CDR1 MNHEY and CDR2 SMNVEV (reference sequence). J lost 5 bases, V lost 3 bases, and 6 bases had no gene match. This CDR3 is built from 15 residues. CDR3 region: CASSLRGRGHNEQFF. The CDR3 DNA sequence: TGTGCCAGCAGTTTGAGAGGCAGGGGGCACAATGAGCAGTTCTTC.

This clonotype qualifies as medium-sized. A library made for alpha chains picked up this beta chain off target, so its size means little. V is TRBV5-4 and J is TRBJ1-2, with D tentatively TRBD1 (6 bases). The length of the CDR3 is 15 residues. The V gene's germline CDR1 is SGHNT and CDR2 YYREEE (reference sequence). The V gene lost 3 bases and the J gene lost 2 bases, with 14 bases spanning the gap. The CDR3 bases are TGTGCCAGCAGCTCCACTACACAGGGCAACTATGGCTACACCTTC. Its translation is CASSSTTQGNYGYTF.

Relative to its sample, this clonotype is medium-sized (0.01 to 0.1%). The library was designed around alpha chains, so this beta chain is a stray read whose abundance carries little weight. The CDR3 region is CASSPAPSSYNEQFF. For the CDR3, the DNA is TGTGCCAGCAGTCCGGCCCCGAGCTCCTACAATGAGCAGTTCTTC. The J gene is TRBJ2-1, the V gene TRBV7-3; the D is unclear. Germline CDR1 SGHTA, CDR2 FQGTGA. The CDR3 totals 15 residues. V dropped 6 bases and J dropped 0 bases, with 12 bases sitting between them.

In this sample, this clonotype is medium-sized. This beta chain slipped into a library made for alpha chains as a stray read, so its size is not meaningful. V and J are TRBV20-1 and TRBJ2-3; the match to TRBD2 covers 12 bases. This CDR3 has 19 residues. The V gene end was trimmed by 1 base and the J gene end by 1 base; junction bases not matched to a gene: 12. Per germline, CDR1 DFQATT and CDR2 SNEGSKA (reference sequence). CDR3: CSARVSSGGAGLGTDTQYF. As DNA, the CDR3 is TGCAGTGCTAGAGTCTCTAGCGGGGGGGCCGGATTGGGCACAGATACGCAGTATTTT.

This clonotype is deemed medium-sized. Because this beta chain is a stray read in a library intended to capture alpha chains, its abundance should not be given much weight. The rearrangement joins TRBV29-1 to TRBJ2-5; D perhaps matches TRBD1 (6 bases). The CDR3 runs 13 residues. Trimming left V 4 bases short and J 5 bases short, with 14 bases between. The V gene's germline CDR1 is SQVTM and CDR2 ANQGSEA. The CDR3 region has the DNA TGCAGCGTTGGTCAGGGGCATTGGGAGACCCAGTACTTC. The encoded protein is CSVGQGHWETQYF.

To note about this clonotype: The library was prepared for alpha chains; this beta chain is a stray read, so its frequency means little. V gene TRBV2 combines with J gene TRBJ2-2; maybe TRBD1 (6 bases). CDR1 and CDR2 (germline): SNHLY, FYNNEI. Between the trimmed V and J ends, which lost 6 bases and 7 bases, there was a span of 18 bases. The CDR3 consists of 15 residues. CDR3 loop: CASSAGTLIIGELFF. CDR3 nucleotide sequence: TGTGCCAGCAGCGCCGGGACATTAATCATCGGGGAGCTGTTTTTT.

This clonotype is medium-sized (0.01 to 0.1%) within its sample. As an off-target read in a library built for alpha chains, this beta chain has a frequency of little significance. The V and J genes are TRBV6-6 and TRBJ1-1; 7 bases are a match to TRBD1. CDR3 length: 14 amino acids. V lost 2 bases to trimming and J lost 11 bases; unmatched junction nucleotides: 11. Germline CDR1 MNHNY, CDR2 SVGAGI (reference sequence). CDR3 coding DNA: TGTGCCAGCAGTTACGCGATGACAGGGAACGGCGCTTTCTTT. This sequence encodes CASSYAMTGNGAFF.

About this clonotype: The size of this beta chain means little, since it is a stray read in a library made for alpha chains. The chain links TRBV30 to TRBJ2-5, with D tentatively TRBD1 (5 bases). The length of the CDR3 is 17 residues. V shed 8 bases and J shed 1 base, with 26 bases lying between them. CDR1 and CDR2 from the germline V gene are GTSNPN and SVGIG (reference sequence). The CDR3 is CAGQFLAGNGVQETQYF. The CDR3 DNA is TGTGCCGGCCAGTTTTTGGCAGGGAATGGGGTCCAAGAGACCCAGTACTTC.

This clonotype was picked up a small number of times. Sequence at one end of the junction differs from germline and may be a read error. This beta chain is a stray read from a library made for alpha chains; its abundance is not meaningful. CDR3 residues: CVSSPTGYGYTF. CDR3 bases: TGTGTCAGCAGTCCCACAGGCTATGGCTACACCTTC. The rearrangement links TRBV12-3 or TRBV12-4 to TRBJ1-2; D perhaps matches TRBD1 (5 bases). The CDR3 loop spans 12 amino acids.

This clonotype was observed many times. Since it is a stray read in a library aimed at alpha chains, this beta chain has a size that is not meaningful. The genes are TRBV7-6 and TRBJ2-3; D gene unclear. Germline loops: CDR1 SGHVS, CDR2 FNYEAQ. CDR3 length: 14 residues. V gave up 6 bases and J gave up 0 bases, with 10 bases separating them. The CDR3 sequence: CASSFNPSTDTQYF. CDR3 nucleotides: TGTGCCAGCAGTTTTAACCCTAGCACAGATACGCAGTATTTT.